This T cell receptor beta chain is drawn from a study of T cells in Graves' hyperthyroidism and ophthalmopathy. Overall study context: It was at initial diagnosis, before any treatment, that peripheral blood was collected.

Findings and limits, study-wide: In validation, the model predicted ophthalmopathy. These predictions came a median about 6 months before onset. Blood also carried most thyroid clonotypes expanded above 0.001.

This CDR3 is built from 15 residues. Trimming removed 0 bases at V and 1 base at J, with 9 bases between. The authors obtained PBMCs from 10 ml of fresh peripheral blood. Amplification of TCR beta CDR3 regions was performed using RNA transcripts as template. A first-round RT-PCR of the TCR CDR3 used the HTBI primer set. Each CDR3 protein is one row after TCRdb ran MiXCR on the multiplex PCR reads. Counted here are about 480,000 distinct CDR3 sequences, approximately 14% occurring once; the ten biggest clones make up 15% to 20%. In its sample, this clonotype was seen a few times. Its antigen is undetermined. With a much larger clone just one base away, this may be a read error. The missing conserved phenylalanine or tryptophan at the end of this CDR3 makes a read error likely.

This chain connects TRBV12-3 or TRBV12-4 to TRBJ1-1; no clear D. The specimen sequenced was blood. The receptor's source is a young woman with Graves' hyperthyroidism. For the CDR3, the DNA is TGTGCCAGCAGTTTAGCAAGGGATAAGAACACTGAAGCTTTCCTT. As protein: CASSLARDKNTEAFL.